What follows are 14 T cell receptor beta chains derived from one specimen sequenced in a study of blood T cells in healthy people across ages. It was with a sample-barcoded 5' primer and a J-beta primer mix that a second PCR of about 6 to 12 cycles was run. TCRdb re-called the 5' RACE reads through MiXCR, storing one row per CDR3 protein. The sample includes around 1.5 million distinct CDR3 sequences, roughly 45% of them seen just once. The sequenced sample was blood. Source of these receptors: a woman younger than 35 in good health.

The chain recombines TRBV3-1 with TRBJ1-5, with a possible D match to TRBD1 (5 bases). There are 17 residues in the CDR3. CDR1 is LGHDT, CDR2 YNNKEL, per germline (reference sequence). The V gene lost 3 bases and the J gene lost 4 bases, with 19 bases spanning the gap. DNA for the CDR3: TGTGCCAGCAGCCACTTTGGGGGGAATGGCGGAAATCAGCCCCAGCATTTT. It specifies CASSHFGGNGGNQPQHF.

This chain links TRBV7-9 with TRBJ2-7, with 9 bases identical to TRBD1. This CDR3 has 14 residues. CDR1 and CDR2 (germline): SEHNR, FQNEAQ (reference sequence). V shed 8 bases, J shed 3 bases, and the junction held 8 bases outside the gene matches. CDR3 sequence (DNA): TGTGCCAGCGAATGGGACAGGGAATACTACGAGCAGTACTTC. Its protein product is CASEWDREYYEQYF.

Points on this clonotype: Germline is not matched at one junction end, which may reflect a read error. This chain connects TRBV5-1 to TRBJ2-1; 7 positions match TRBD1. The DNA matches TRBJ2-7 better at its end, which makes the J call doubtful. The length of the CDR3 is 14 residues. Germline V lookup: CDR1 SGHRS, CDR2 YFSETQ. The CDR3 DNA sequence: TGTGCCAGCAGTTCGGGACAGAGCTACAATGAGCAGTACTTC. Translated, it gives CASSSGQSYNEQYF.

This clonotype appeared a few times. V and J are TRBV5-1 and TRBJ1-1, with 9 bases lining up with TRBD1. This CDR3 has 16 residues. Trimming removed 0 bases from V and 0 bases from J; junction bases left unmatched: 3. Per the germline V gene, CDR1 is SGHRS and CDR2 is YFSETQ. CDR3 sequence: CASSLGTGVMNTEAFF. The CDR3 DNA is TGCGCCAGCAGCTTGGGGACAGGGGTAATGAACACTGAAGCTTTCTTT.

This clonotype came up a few times. The DNA for the CDR3 is TGCAGTGCTCTAGACCCTAGCACAGATACGCAGTATTTT. Translation: CSALDPSTDTQYF. The gene calls are TRBV20-1 and TRBJ2-3; no reliable D call. The CDR3 runs to 13 residues. Trimming cost V 5 bases and J 0 bases, with 9 bases left between them. CDR1 is DFQATT and CDR2 is SNEGSKA in the germline V gene (reference sequence).

The CDR3 DNA follows: TGTGCCAGCAGTGAAAGGGCAGGGGGATATCAAGAGACCCAGTACTTC. This translates into CASSERAGGYQETQYF. The gene calls are TRBV6-1 and TRBJ2-5; TRBD1 matches 7 bases. Germline values: CDR1 MNHNS, CDR2 SASEGT. Unmatched junction bases numbered 8, after V lost 2 bases and J lost 2 bases. The CDR3 is made up of 16 amino acids.

This sequence joins TRBV20-1 and TRBJ2-1; no clear D. Trimming stripped 2 bases from V and 7 bases from J, with 6 bases between. The CDR3 totals 11 residues. Germline CDR1 and CDR2: DFQATT and SNEGSKA (reference sequence). The CDR3 bases are TGCAGTGCTAGATCAGTGAATGAGCAGTTCTTC. Translated: CSARSVNEQFF.

The chain uses TRBV4-3 and TRBJ2-7, with a tentative D call TRBD2 (6 bases). The CDR3 contains 15 residues. The V end lost 1 base, the J end lost 1 base, and 11 bases lay between the germline ends. Germline lookup yields CDR1 LGHNA and CDR2 YSLEER. Here the CDR3 reads CASSQVAALSYEQYF. DNA of the CDR3: TGCGCCAGCAGCCAAGTAGCGGCCCTTTCCTACGAGCAGTACTTC.

This clonotype was seen more than once but under ten times. The J gene is TRBJ2-5, the V gene TRBV29-1; 8 bases fit TRBD1. The germline gives CDR1 SQVTM, CDR2 ANQGSEA. The CDR3 totals 12 residues. Unmatched junction bases numbered 4, after V lost 7 bases and J lost 3 bases. The chain's CDR3 is CSGQGNEETQYF. CDR3 DNA: TGCAGCGGACAGGGGAACGAAGAGACCCAGTACTTC.

This clonotype occurred a few times. J is TRBJ1-2 and V is TRBV2, with unresolved D. Germline CDR1 and CDR2: SNHLY and FYNNEI. This CDR3 spans 14 amino acids. V lost 1 base and J 4 bases, leaving 10 bases between the germline ends. In DNA form, the CDR3 reads TGTGCCAGCAGTGAAGAGGGTACCTTCTATGGCTACACCTTC. Its translation is CASSEEGTFYGYTF.

The V call is TRBV4-2, the J call TRBJ2-1; D could derive from TRBD1 or TRBD2 (5 bases each). Trimming took 5 bases from V and 5 from J, leaving 28 bases between them. Germline CDR1 and CDR2: LGHNA and YNFKEQ. The CDR3 has 19 residues. CDR3 nucleotide sequence: TGTGCCAGCAGCGCGTATCATACCGGGGCCCGAGGGTTACACAATGAGCAGTTCTTC. Translating it yields CASSAYHTGARGLHNEQFF.

This clonotype was seen a few times. The V gene is TRBV11-2, the J gene TRBJ2-1; 8 bases are shared with TRBD2. CDR1 and CDR2 from the germline V gene are SGHAT and FQNNGV. The CDR3 has 16 amino acids. V gave up 8 bases and J gave up 6 bases; unmatched junction bases: 15. DNA of the CDR3: TGTGCCAGCGGAATAGCGGGGACCGGTATATTCAATGAGCAGTTCTTC. Encoded protein: CASGIAGTGIFNEQFF.

This sequence joins TRBV20-1 and TRBJ1-1; 7 nucleotides match TRBD1. The germline V gene has CDR1 DFQATT and CDR2 SNEGSKA (reference sequence). The CDR3 has 13 residues. V shed 8 bases and J 2 bases; nucleotides not matched to a gene: 8. The CDR3 sequence: CSFREGANTEAFF. CDR3 DNA: TGCAGTTTTAGGGAGGGGGCAAACACTGAAGCTTTCTTT.

This clonotype was seen a few times. The chain uses TRBV6-5 and TRBJ1-2; D not certain. Trimming took 2 bases from V and 9 from J, leaving 10 bases between them. CDR1 and CDR2 (germline): MNHEY, SVGAGI. The CDR3 spans 12 residues. The CDR3: CASSYVGSSYTF. The CDR3 DNA reads as TGTGCCAGCAGTTACGTGGGGAGTAGCTACACCTTC.